This T cell receptor (beta chain) was captured by sequencing in a study of T cell repertoires in cytomegalovirus infection. At the level of the study: Public TCR beta signatures marked donors with CMV infection and the matching HLA.

The count of this clonotype is one. The antigen is unknown. Broader study findings: Dominating the ex vivo response were TCR beta clonotypes that were CMV-specific and HLA-C-restricted.

One entry per CDR3 protein results from TCRdb running MiXCR on the reads. This table has 150,000 to 200,000 distinct CDR3 sequences, 28% appearing once. The sequencing input was PBMCs. The source is a human donor in good health (CMV status not recorded). Some clones in this sample may be carry-over from other donors' samples.

In DNA form, the CDR3 reads TGTGCCAGCAGTTCCCTGGGGAGGGGAGATACGCAGTATTTT. Translating gives CASSSLGRGDTQYF. This chain links TRBV12-3 or TRBV12-4 with TRBJ2-3, with TRBD2 identical over 7 bases. With 4 bases clipped from V and 5 bases from J, the junction kept 6 bases outside the gene matches. This CDR3 is 14 amino acids long.